This note documents a single TCR beta chain sequence. Its antigen is undetermined. CDR1 is SEHNR, CDR2 FQNEAQ, per germline (reference sequence). The V end lost 1 base, the J end lost 6 bases, and 17 bases lay between the germline ends. The CDR3 is made up of 16 amino acids. This record belongs to a study of memory CD4+ T cells and cytomegalovirus serostatus. Overall study: Donors were healthy Belgian adults, several CMV seropositive and fewer than 30 seronegative.

Single viable CD3+CD4+CD8-CD45RO+ cells were sorted as the memory CD4+ T cells. The method was immunoSEQ multiplex PCR; TCRdb's version includes in-frame clones alone and lacks a portion of them. The repertoire holds under 55,000 clones, with around three quarters as singletons. Study-level findings and limits: The CMV-associated TCR signature appears largely within the CD4+ memory repertoire. Repertoires predicted CMV serostatus with median bootstrapped AUC of about 0.95. About two fifths of the roughly 160 known CMV-associated TCRbeta sequences appeared in CD4+ memory.

V and J are TRBV7-9 and TRBJ2-3; D assignment may be TRBD1 or TRBD2 (6 bases each). Sequencing was performed on memory CD4+ T cells from blood. This TCR was recovered from an adult in good health and CMV-seronegative. The CDR3 here is CASSLGPSRRGDTQYF. DNA for the CDR3: TGTGCCAGCAGCTTAGGCCCCTCACGGAGGGGGGATACGCAGTATTTT.